This T cell receptor (beta chain) was sequenced in a study of blood T cells in healthy people across ages. Points from the study as a whole: Long-lived donors exceeded aged donors in naive CD4+ cells and diversity. With donor CMV status unknown, expanded clonotype changes were possibly confounded. The recorded TCR beta diversity per million T cells decreased in a roughly linear manner with age.

Combining a sample-barcoded 5' primer with a J-beta primer mix, a second PCR ran for about 6 to 11 cycles. TCRdb reprocessed the 5' RACE reads with MiXCR, giving one entry per CDR3 protein. The sample holds roughly 1,800,000 distinct CDR3 sequences; less than 50% are singletons and the top ten take 2.1%. V dropped 1 base and J dropped 3 bases, with 19 bases sitting between them. Germline loops: CDR1 DFQATT, CDR2 SNEGSKA (reference sequence). The length of the CDR3 is 17 residues. This clonotype was detected a few times. Its antigen is still unknown. The donors, all healthy, were Caucasians living in Russia, aged about 6 to 100.

The V and J genes are TRBV20-1 and TRBJ2-4, with TRBD2 as a possible D gene (7 bases). This TCR came from a woman aged 40 to 50 in good health. The sequenced sample was blood. CDR3 amino acids: CSARAIIGGAVKNIQYF. The CDR3 DNA sequence: TGCAGTGCTAGAGCGATCATAGGGGGGGCAGTCAAAAACATTCAGTACTTC.